These 12 T cell receptor beta chains were all obtained from the same sample, sequenced in a study of shared clonotypes between healthy human individuals. Profiling relied on immunoSEQ multiplex PCR, and the TCRdb table lists in-frame clones only, not all of them. The sample carries approximately 1.5 million clones, 95% to 99% recorded once. The sample comprised naive CD4+ T cells sorted from blood. The subset here: CD45RA+ positively selected. The receptors derive from a man between 25 and 39 years old in good health.

The V call is TRBV11-2, the J call TRBJ2-2, with 10 bases that match TRBD1. The trim removed 5 bases at V and 7 bases at J, leaving 7 bases unmatched. The CDR3 is 15 residues long. CDR1 is SGHAT and CDR2 is FQNNGV in the germline V gene. DNA of the CDR3: TGTGCCAGCAGCCCCAGACAGGGGGCTGTCGGGGAGCTGTTTTTT. Protein: CASSPRQGAVGELFF.

The V call is TRBV5-1, the J call TRBJ2-1; D unclear. Germline V gene lookup returns CDR1 SGHRS and CDR2 YFSETQ. This CDR3 is 16 amino acids long. V lost 4 bases, J lost 5 bases, and 19 bases lay in between. The CDR3 loop reads CASSRDAGTTHNEQFF. CDR3 nucleotides: TGCGCCAGCAGCAGAGATGCCGGCACCACCCACAATGAGCAGTTCTTC.

This clone was seen just once. CDR3 in amino acids: CASSLDWTGGIYGYTF. In DNA, the CDR3 is TGTGCCAGCAGCCTCGACTGGACAGGGGGGATCTATGGCTACACCTTC. The chain is built from TRBV6-6 and TRBJ1-2; 10 bases match TRBD1. J was trimmed by 4 bases and V by 6 bases; bases with no gene match: 11. Germline V lookup: CDR1 MNHNY, CDR2 SVGAGI (reference sequence). This CDR3 contains 16 residues.

CDR3 sequence: CASSLSSGVIYEQYF. CDR3 bases: TGTGCCAGCAGCCTTAGTAGCGGGGTGATCTACGAGCAGTACTTC. The rearrangement joins TRBV7-2 to TRBJ2-7; 8 bases match TRBD2. CDR3 length: 15 residues. The V segment lost 5 bases and the J segment 3 bases; nucleotides outside the gene matches: 9. Germline CDR1 reads SGHTA; CDR2 reads FQGNSA.

The V and J genes are TRBV11-3 and TRBJ2-5; TRBD2 agrees at 12 bases. V was clipped by 5 bases and J by 5 bases; unmatched bases: 12. Germline assignment: CDR1 SGHNT and CDR2 YENEEA. The CDR3 contains 17 residues. The CDR3: CASSPGLLAGGVETQYF. The CDR3 DNA follows: TGTGCCAGCAGCCCGGGCCTACTAGCGGGAGGAGTTGAGACCCAGTACTTC.

The J gene is TRBJ2-7, the V gene TRBV27; 11 bases are shared with TRBD2. This CDR3 comprises 17 residues. Germline trimming cut 5 bases from V and 0 bases from J; bases unmatched to any gene: 9. Germline V gene data show CDR1 as MNHEY and CDR2 as SMNVEV (reference sequence). The chain's CDR3 is CASSPAPGLAGSYEQYF. CDR3 DNA sequence: TGTGCCAGCAGTCCCGCCCCCGGACTAGCGGGCTCCTACGAGCAGTACTTC.

The J gene is TRBJ2-2, the V gene TRBV5-6; D gene ambiguous. CDR3 length: 16 amino acids. Germline CDR1 SGHDT, CDR2 YYEEEE. The ends were cut back, 4 bases at V and 0 bases at J, with 13 bases in the middle. CDR3 region: CASSLDGRSNTGELFF. CDR3 DNA sequence: TGTGCCAGCAGCCTGGACGGCAGATCGAACACCGGGGAGCTGTTTTTT.

The CDR3 nucleotides read TGTGCCAGCAGTGGTGGCCCGTTAGAGACCCAGTACTTC. As protein: CASSGGPLETQYF. This chain connects TRBV28 to TRBJ2-5; D remains ambiguous. The CDR3 totals 13 residues. V lost 5 bases and J lost 4, with 11 bases in between. Germline V gives CDR1 MDHEN, CDR2 SYDVKM.

The rearrangement links TRBV19 to TRBJ2-2; no clear D gene. CDR1 LNHDA and CDR2 SQIVND come from the germline V gene (reference sequence). This CDR3 contains 18 residues. With 4 bases removed from V and 2 bases from J, the gap between germline ends came to 20 bases. CDR3 loop: CASSTLTRRILNTGELFF. DNA of the CDR3: TGTGCCAGTAGTACACTCACACGAAGAATATTAAACACCGGGGAGCTGTTTTTT.

The genes are TRBV18 and TRBJ2-2, with 11 bases that match TRBD1. The junction had 5 bases not matched to a gene; V was cut back by 3 bases and J by 5 bases. From germline, CDR1 is KGHSH and CDR2 LQKENI. The CDR3 sequence is 16 residues long. The CDR3 spells CASSPMDRGRTGELFF. The CDR3 DNA follows: TGTGCCAGCTCACCGATGGACAGGGGGCGTACCGGGGAGCTGTTTTTT.

As regards this clone: A junction boundary mismatches the germline segment, possibly from a read error. The rearrangement joins TRBV7-6 to TRBJ1-3; D might be TRBD1 (5 bases). The CDR3 totals 16 residues. In germline, CDR1 is SGHVS, CDR2 FNYEAQ. The CDR3 reads CASSLAPGAVTGARDF. In DNA form, the CDR3 reads TGTGCCAGCAGCTTAGCGCCCGGGGCAGTCACCGGGGCCAGGGATTTT. The full variable domain, its missing parts supplied by reference TRBV7-6 and TRBJ1-3, is GAGVSQSPRYKVTKRGQDVALRCDPISGHVSLYWYRQALGQGPEFLTYFNYEAQQDKSGLPNDRFSAERPEGSISTLTIQRTEQRDSAMYRCASSLAPGAVTGARDFGEGSWLTVV.

The chain links TRBV18 to TRBJ1-2, with D perhaps matching TRBD1 (5 bases). Germline V CDR1 and CDR2: KGHSH, LQKENI. The CDR3 has 16 residues. V was clipped by 3 bases and J by 4 bases, with 18 bases between them. The CDR3 region has the DNA TGTGCCAGCTCACCGTTAAGGGGCGAAAGCCCCTATGGCTACACCTTC. Amino acid sequence: CASSPLRGESPYGYTF.